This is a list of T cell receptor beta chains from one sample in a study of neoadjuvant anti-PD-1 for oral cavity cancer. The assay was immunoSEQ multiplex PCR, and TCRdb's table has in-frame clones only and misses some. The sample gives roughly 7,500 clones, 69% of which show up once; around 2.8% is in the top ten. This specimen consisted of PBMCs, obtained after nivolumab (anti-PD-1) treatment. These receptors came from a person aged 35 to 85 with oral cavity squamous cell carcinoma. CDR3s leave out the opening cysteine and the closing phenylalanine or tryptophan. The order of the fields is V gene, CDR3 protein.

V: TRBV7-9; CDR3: ASSLARAPVNPTYNEQF
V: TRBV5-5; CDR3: ASSSGRDMGNSPLH
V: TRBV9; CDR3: ASSVGAESYNEQF
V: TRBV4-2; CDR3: ASSQATGPNQPQH
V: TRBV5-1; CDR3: ASSLTTSGVYEQY
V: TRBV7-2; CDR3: ASSSEGLNTEAF
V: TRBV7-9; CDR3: ASSFRTGTQETQY
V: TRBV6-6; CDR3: ASSWDREGNTEAF
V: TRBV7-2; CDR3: ATSGLAGSGEQY
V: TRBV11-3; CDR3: ASSLRSRDGLEQF
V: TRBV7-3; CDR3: ASSLEWGDGANVLT
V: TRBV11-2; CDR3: ASMTQRRGRSEQF
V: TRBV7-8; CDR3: ASSFYRGGTGELF
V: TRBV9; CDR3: ASSVAGNDNEQF
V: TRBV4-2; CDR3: ASSQDSAGTRREQY
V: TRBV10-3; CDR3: AISGAGSNEQF
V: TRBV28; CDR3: ASRAWGQGVIDEQF
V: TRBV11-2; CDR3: ASSFRGRAYEQY
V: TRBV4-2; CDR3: ASSQRTGGSAGYT
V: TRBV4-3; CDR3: ASSQEWVSWDEQF
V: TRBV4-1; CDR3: ASSQDPGAARETQY
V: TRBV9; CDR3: ASSVVGRTDTQY
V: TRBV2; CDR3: ASRQVQRGTEAF
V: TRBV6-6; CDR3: ASSYGDRGRGQPQH
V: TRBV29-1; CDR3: SVVAGGFYGYT
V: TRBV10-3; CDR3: AIRGDREGQPQH
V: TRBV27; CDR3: ASSLSRYDNSPLH
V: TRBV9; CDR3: ASSVQGVGTEAF
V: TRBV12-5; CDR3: ASGLVPEGLYGYT
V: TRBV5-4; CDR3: ASSLVGGREQF
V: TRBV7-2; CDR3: ASSLEGNTEAF
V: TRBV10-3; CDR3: AISGDSALYRNTIY
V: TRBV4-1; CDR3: ASSDRTARGGYGYT
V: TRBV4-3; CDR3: ASSQEYSPMAEAF
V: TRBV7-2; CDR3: ASSQRWDNSYNSPLH
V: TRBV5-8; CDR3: ASSLYGGGNTIY